Below, 5 T cell receptor beta chains from the same sample are listed, as sequenced in a study of T cell responses to AZD1222 COVID-19 vaccine. Produced via immunoSEQ multiplex PCR; TCRdb's table is partial and in-frame only. The profile shows about 150,000 clones, more than 90% of them singletons. Sequences were derived from peripheral blood, sampled 28 days after the second AZD1222 dose. Source of these receptors: an adult who received the AZD1222 COVID-19 vaccine.

This clone is a singleton in its sample. The rearrangement links TRBV5-6 to TRBJ2-1; 9 bases fit TRBD1. The CDR3 extends over 16 amino acids. Germline CDR1 SGHDT, CDR2 YYEEEE. V trimming: 2 bases; J trimming: 2 bases; junction bases outside the gene matches: 5. CDR3 sequence reads: CASSLIRDRAYNEQFF. In DNA, the CDR3 is TGTGCCAGCAGCTTAATCCGGGACAGGGCCTACAATGAGCAGTTCTTC.

The rearrangement joins TRBV24-1 to TRBJ2-4; D is possibly TRBD1 or TRBD2 (7 bases each). Looked up from germline, CDR1 is KGHDR and CDR2 is SFDVKD. The V gene lost 5 bases and the J gene lost 9 bases, with 13 bases spanning the gap. The CDR3 length is 13 residues. The CDR3: CATSGGGGGIQYF. Written as DNA, the CDR3 is TGTGCCACCAGTGGAGGGGGCGGGGGCATTCAGTACTTC.

The chain recombines TRBV6-5 with TRBJ1-2; 7 bases match TRBD1. The CDR3 spans 12 residues. Looked up from germline, CDR1 is MNHEY and CDR2 is SVGAGI. After removal of 11 bases from V and 3 bases from J, the junction contained 6 bases not matched to a gene. CDR3: CALRGGDYGYTF. The CDR3 DNA reads as TGTGCCCTCAGGGGGGGTGACTATGGCTACACCTTC.

The V and J genes are TRBV13 and TRBJ2-1, with 15 bases matching TRBD2. CDR3 length: 15 residues. The junction had 3 bases not matched to a gene; V was cut back by 3 bases and J by 9 bases. The germline V gene has CDR1 PRHDT and CDR2 FYEKMQ (reference sequence). The CDR3 nucleotides read TGTGCCAGCAGCTTCGGGACTAGCGGGGGGACTGAGCAGTTCTTC. Amino acid sequence: CASSFGTSGGTEQFF.

The chain recombines TRBV2 with TRBJ2-2; D possibly corresponds to TRBD2 (6 bases). CDR3 size: 15 residues. Trimming cost V 6 bases and J 1 base, with 12 bases left between them. Germline V gives CDR1 SNHLY, CDR2 FYNNEI. CDR3 coding DNA: TGTGCCAGCAGGGCCAACGGGGGGAACACCGGGGAGCTGTTTTTT. Translation: CASRANGGNTGELFF.